This paragraph covers one T cell receptor (beta chain) sequence. The data derive from a study of blood T cell repertoires in COVID-19. Whole-study context: Collection of acute and convalescent COVID-19 samples took place in the United States, Italy and Spain.

The CDR3 extends over 16 amino acids. Germline CDR1 reads LGHNA; CDR2 reads YNFKEQ. The V gene lost 1 base and the J gene lost 3 bases, with 13 bases spanning the gap. Produced via immunoSEQ multiplex PCR; TCRdb's table is partial and in-frame only. The table shows more than 95,000 clones, with 70% to 90% occurring only once. This sequence joins TRBV4-2 and TRBJ1-3, with D uncertain. This clonotype was obtained from a woman of 80 years or more with acute or convalescent COVID-19. Sequencing input: peripheral blood. The CDR3 sequence is CASSQGGGILGNTIYF. The CDR3 nucleotides read TGTGCCAGCAGCCAAGGTGGAGGGATACTTGGAAACACCATATATTTT.